This T cell receptor (beta chain) was profiled in a study of shared clonotypes between healthy human individuals. For the study at large: Used for every donor were three CD4 naive, three CD4 memory, two CD8 naive and one CD8 memory plate.

A CD45RA-negative memory subset and a CD45RA+ naive subset were separated from the CD4+ cells. Study findings and constraints: Sequencing depth was a factor that was expected to affect clonotype sharing among donors.

The authors split each subset's genomic DNA evenly across several immunoSEQ plates. Method: immunoSEQ multiplex PCR; TCRdb's copy keeps in-frame clones and lacks some. The data show millions of clones, about 92% seen once. In the case of this clone: The target antigen is unknown.

V lost 5 bases to trimming and J lost 7 bases, with 15 bases between them. The CDR3 runs to 14 residues. From germline, CDR1 is KGHSH and CDR2 LQKENI. Sequenced sample: naive CD4+ T cells from PBMCs. Subset specified: CD45RA+ positively selected. J is TRBJ1-5 and V is TRBV18; D might be TRBD1 (5 bases). This clonotype originated in a man between 18 and 35 years old in good health. Some clones in this sample may be carry-over from other donors' samples. CDR3 sequence (DNA): TGTGCCAGCTCAGAGGGGCAGGGTACCCAGCCCCAGCATTTT. Translated, it gives CASSEGQGTQPQHF.